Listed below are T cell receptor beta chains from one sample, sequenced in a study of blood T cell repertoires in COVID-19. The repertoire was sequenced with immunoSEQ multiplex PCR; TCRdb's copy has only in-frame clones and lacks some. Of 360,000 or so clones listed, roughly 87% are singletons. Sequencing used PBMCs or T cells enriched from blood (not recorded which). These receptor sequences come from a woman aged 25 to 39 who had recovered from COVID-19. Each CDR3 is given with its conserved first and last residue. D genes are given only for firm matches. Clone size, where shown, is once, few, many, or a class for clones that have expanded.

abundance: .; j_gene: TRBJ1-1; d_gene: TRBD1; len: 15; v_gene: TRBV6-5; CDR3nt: TGTGCCAGCAGCGCTGGGACAGGGTGGGACACTGAAGCTTTCTTT; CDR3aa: CASSAGTGWDTEAFF
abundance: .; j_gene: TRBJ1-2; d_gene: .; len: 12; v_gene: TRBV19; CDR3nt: TGTGCCAGTAGTCTCTCCAGCTATGGCTACACCTTC; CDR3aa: CASSLSSYGYTF
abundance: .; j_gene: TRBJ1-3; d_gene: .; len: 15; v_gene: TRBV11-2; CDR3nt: TGTGCCAGCAGCGTCCGACTTAGCTCTGGAAACACCATATATTTT; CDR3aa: CASSVRLSSGNTIYF
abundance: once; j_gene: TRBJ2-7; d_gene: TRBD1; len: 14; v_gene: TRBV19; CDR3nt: TGTGCCAGTAGTGAGAAGACAGGGTCCTACGAGCAGTACTTC; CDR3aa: CASSEKTGSYEQYF
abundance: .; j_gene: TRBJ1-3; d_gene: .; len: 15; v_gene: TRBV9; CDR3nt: TGTGCCAGCAGCGCCAGGAACCAGTCTGGAAACACCATATATTTT; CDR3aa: CASSARNQSGNTIYF
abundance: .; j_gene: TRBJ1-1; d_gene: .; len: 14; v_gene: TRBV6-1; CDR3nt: TGTGCCAGCAGTGAAACCAGGGTAGCGGCTGAAGCTTTCTTT; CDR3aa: CASSETRVAAEAFF
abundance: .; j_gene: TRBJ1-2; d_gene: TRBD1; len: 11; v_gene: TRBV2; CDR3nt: TGTGCCAGCAGGACAGGGGTCGGCTACACCTTC; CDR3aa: CASRTGVGYTF
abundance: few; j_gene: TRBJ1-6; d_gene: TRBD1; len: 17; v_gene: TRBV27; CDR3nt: TGTGCCAGCAGTCCCGACCAGAGGACAGGAAACGGTTCACCCCTCCACTTT; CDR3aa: CASSPDQRTGNGSPLHF
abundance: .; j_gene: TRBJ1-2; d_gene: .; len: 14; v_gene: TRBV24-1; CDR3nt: TGTGCCACCAGTGAAACAGGAACTAACTATGGCTACACCTTC; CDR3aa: CATSETGTNYGYTF
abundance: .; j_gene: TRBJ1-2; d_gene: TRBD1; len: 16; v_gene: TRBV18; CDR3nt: TGTGCCAGCTCACCGGGACAGGGGGGCAAAAACTATGGCTACACCTTC; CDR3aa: CASSPGQGGKNYGYTF
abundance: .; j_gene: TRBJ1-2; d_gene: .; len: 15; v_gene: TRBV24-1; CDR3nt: TGTGCCACCAGTGATTCGGCAGGGTTTAACTATGGCTACACCTTC; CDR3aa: CATSDSAGFNYGYTF
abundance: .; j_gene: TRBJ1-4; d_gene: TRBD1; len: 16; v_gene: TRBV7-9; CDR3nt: TGTGCCAGCAGCTTAGAGAGGGGGCCAACTAATGAAAAACTGTTTTTT; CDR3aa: CASSLERGPTNEKLFF
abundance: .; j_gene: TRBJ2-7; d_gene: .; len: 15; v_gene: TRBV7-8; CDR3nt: TGTGCCAGCAGCTTAAAGGACAGCGGTACCTACGAGCAGTACTTC; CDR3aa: CASSLKDSGTYEQYF
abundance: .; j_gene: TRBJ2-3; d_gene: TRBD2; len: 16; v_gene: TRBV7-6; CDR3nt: TGTGCCAGCAGCCCCACTAGCGGGAGGAGAGGAGATACGCAGTATTTT; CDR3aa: CASSPTSGRRGDTQYF
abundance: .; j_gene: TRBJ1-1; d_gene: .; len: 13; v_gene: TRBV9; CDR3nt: TGTGCCAGCAGCTCTCAGTCGAACACTGAAGCTTTCTTT; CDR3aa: CASSSQSNTEAFF
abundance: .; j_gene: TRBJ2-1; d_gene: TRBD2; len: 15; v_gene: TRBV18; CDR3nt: TGTGCCAGCTCACTGGGACTAGCGGGAGTAAATGAGCAGTTCTTC; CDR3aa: CASSLGLAGVNEQFF
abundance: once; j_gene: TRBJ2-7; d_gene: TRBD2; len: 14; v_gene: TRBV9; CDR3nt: TGTGCCAGCAGCGCTAGCGGGCGCTTCTACGAGCAGTACTTC; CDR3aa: CASSASGRFYEQYF
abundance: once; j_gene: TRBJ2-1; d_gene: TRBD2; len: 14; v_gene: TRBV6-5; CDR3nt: TGTGCCAGCAGTTACGGGACTAGCATCGATGAGCAGTTCTTC; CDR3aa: CASSYGTSIDEQFF
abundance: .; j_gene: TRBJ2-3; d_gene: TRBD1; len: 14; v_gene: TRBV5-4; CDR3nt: TGTGCCAGCAGCAGACAGGGGGCCACAGATACGCAGTATTTT; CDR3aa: CASSRQGATDTQYF
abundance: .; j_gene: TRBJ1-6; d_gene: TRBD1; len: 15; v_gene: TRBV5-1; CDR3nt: TGCGCCAGCAGCCCGGAAGGACAGGCCAATTCACCCCTCCACTTT; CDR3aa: CASSPEGQANSPLHF
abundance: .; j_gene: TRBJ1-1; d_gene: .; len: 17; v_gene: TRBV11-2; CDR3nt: TGTGCCAGCAGCTCAGGACGGGGAAACCACTTGAACACTGAAGCTTTCTTT; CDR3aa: CASSSGRGNHLNTEAFF
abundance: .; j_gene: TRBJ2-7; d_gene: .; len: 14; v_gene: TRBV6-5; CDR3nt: TGTGCCAGCAGTACCCGGACGGGGAGCGGGGAGCAGTACTTC; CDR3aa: CASSTRTGSGEQYF
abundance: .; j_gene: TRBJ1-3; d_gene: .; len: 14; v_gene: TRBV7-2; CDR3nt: TGTGCCAGTAGACCCGGGGGCTCTGGAAACACCATATATTTT; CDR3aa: CASRPGGSGNTIYF
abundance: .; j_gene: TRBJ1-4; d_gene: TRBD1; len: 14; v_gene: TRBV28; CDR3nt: TGTGCCAGCAGCCTACAGGGGGCTAGTGAAAAACTGTTTTTT; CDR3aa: CASSLQGASEKLFF